A selection of T cell receptor beta chains follows, all from one sample in a study of CD8+ T cells in alopecia areata. Using immunoSEQ multiplex PCR, the repertoire was profiled, and TCRdb retains in-frame clones only, with some absent. The repertoire holds 4,000 to 5,000 clones, with about 91% as singletons. The sequences come from skin, collected at week 4, from a patient treated with tofacitinib. The receptors stem from a human donor with alopecia areata. Each CDR3 is given with its conserved first and last residue. The order of the fields is V gene, J gene, D gene, CDR3 protein, CDR3 DNA. The D gene is left open where the match is weak.

TRBV6-6,TRBJ2-2,-,CASSYVTGELFF,TGTGCCAGCAGTTACGTCACCGGGGAGCTGTTTTTT
TRBV9,TRBJ1-1,-,CASSVSPKVLNTEAFF,TGTGCCAGCAGCGTAAGCCCGAAAGTGTTAAACACTGAAGCTTTCTTT
TRBV7-9,TRBJ1-5,TRBD1,CATGQGNQPQHF,TGTGCCACCGGACAGGGAAATCAGCCCCAGCATTTT
TRBV27,TRBJ1-2,-,CASSFEGNYGYTF,TGTGCCAGCAGTTTCGAGGGTAACTATGGCTACACCTTC
TRBV6-1,TRBJ2-1,-,CAASSTSYNEQFF,TGTGCTGCAAGCAGTACATCCTACAATGAGCAGTTCTTC
TRBV5-1,TRBJ1-5,-,CASSLADSNQPQHF,TGCGCCAGCAGCTTGGCGGACAGCAATCAGCCCCAGCATTTT
TRBV9,TRBJ2-1,-,CASSVGTANNEQFF,TGTGCCAGCAGCGTAGGGACAGCTAACAATGAGCAGTTCTTC
TRBV6-4,TRBJ2-1,-,CASSDSVGGAYNEQFF,TGTGCCAGCAGTGACAGTGTGGGGGGAGCTTACAATGAGCAGTTCTTC
TRBV12-5,TRBJ1-1,TRBD1,CASGLGIRGQSEAFF,TGTGCTAGTGGTTTGGGGATCAGGGGGCAAAGTGAAGCTTTCTTT
TRBV5-1,TRBJ2-7,-,CASSFGGLEQYF,TGCGCCAGCAGCTTCGGGGGGCTCGAGCAGTACTTC
TRBV19,TRBJ1-2,-,CASRREVNYGYTF,TGTGCCAGTAGGCGAGAAGTTAACTATGGCTACACCTTC
TRBV7-2,TRBJ2-7,TRBD2,CASSFIRGAYEQYF,TGTGCCAGCAGCTTCATCCGGGGGGCCTACGAGCAGTACTTC
TRBV2,TRBJ1-5,-,CASSEGASNQPQHF,TGTGCCAGCAGTGAGGGGGCTAGCAATCAGCCCCAGCATTTT
TRBV6-6,TRBJ2-7,-,CASSSRTGQYF,TGTGCCAGCAGCTCACGCACGGGGCAGTACTTC
TRBV5-6,TRBJ2-7,TRBD1,CASSLFTGQGIHEQYF,TGTGCCAGCAGCTTGTTTACCGGACAGGGGATCCACGAGCAGTACTTC
TRBV6-5,TRBJ2-6,-,CASSYVAASGANVLTF,TGTGCCAGCAGTTACGTAGCAGCCTCTGGGGCCAACGTCCTGACTTTC
TRBV6-1,TRBJ1-6,TRBD1,CASSDRPGGPPLHF,TGTGCCAGCAGTGACAGACCAGGGGGACCACCCCTCCACTTT
TRBV6-6,TRBJ1-5,-,CASSYSPEGGQPQHF,TGTGCCAGCAGTTACTCGCCAGAGGGGGGTCAGCCCCAGCATTTT